This entry features one TCR beta chain sequence. Here immunoSEQ multiplex PCR was the method, and the copy in TCRdb shows in-frame clones only, minus some. The data show some 330,000 clones, with about 92% seen just once and roughly 20% held by the top ten. The record originates from a study of blood T cell repertoires in COVID-19. V was clipped by 3 bases and J by 10 bases; unmatched bases: 5. From germline, CDR1 is SGDLS and CDR2 YYNGEE. This CDR3 is built from 14 residues. The clonotype was recovered from a woman in her twenties or thirties who had recovered from COVID-19. The sample was PBMCs or T cells enriched from blood (not recorded which). The V and J genes are TRBV9 and TRBJ1-6; TRBD1 matches 9 bases. CDR3 amino acids: CASSGTGDGSPLHF. CDR3 nucleotides: TGTGCCAGCAGCGGGACAGGGGATGGATCACCCCTCCACTTT. Supplemented by reference TRBV9 and TRBJ1-6, the full variable domain reads DSGVTQTPKHLITATGQRVTLRCSPRSGDLSVYWYQQSLDQGLQFLIQYYNGEERAKGNILERFSAQQFPDLHSELNLSSLELGDSALYFCASSGTGDGSPLHFGNGTRLTVT.